The 3 T cell receptor beta chains given below trace back to one sample, sequenced in a study of CD8+CD57+ T cells in acquired aplastic anemia. Profiling that covered TCR beta VDJ and CDR3 relied on genomic DNA as its template. MiXCR was run by TCRdb on the reads, yielding one entry per CDR3 protein. The table has 200,000 to 250,000 distinct CDR3 sequences, 30% to 40% seen once. The sequenced sample consisted of sorted CD4+, CD8+, or CD8+CD57+ T cells (not recorded which) from PBMCs. Source of these receptors: a human donor in good health, serving as a control.

This clonotype was picked up a small number of times. A junction boundary mismatches the germline segment, possibly from a read error. The V gene is TRBV24-1, the J gene TRBJ1-4, with D hard to call. The CDR3 contains 16 residues. Germline values: CDR1 KGHDR, CDR2 SFDVKD. CDR3 sequence: CATSAPPRGRDGPECF. DNA of the CDR3: TGTGCCACCAGTGCCCCCCCCCGTGGACGTGATGGACCCGAATGTTTT.

This rearrangement joins TRBV11-1 to TRBJ2-7, with D maybe TRBD2 (6 bases). V was trimmed by 6 bases and J by 7 bases, leaving 22 bases between them. The CDR3 contains 15 residues. Germline V gene lookup returns CDR1 SGHAT and CDR2 FQDESV (reference sequence). The CDR3 nucleotides are TGTGCCAGCAGTTACGCGGGACTCTCAGGACGGGAGCAGTACTTC. Protein sequence: CASSYAGLSGREQYF.

This chain uses TRBV7-3 with TRBJ2-2; 8 bases are a match to TRBD2. V lost 3 bases to trimming and J lost 7 bases; unmatched junction nucleotides: 7. Germline-derived CDR1 and CDR2 are SGHTA and FQGTGA. CDR3 size: 15 residues. The CDR3 is CASSFTGSGGGELFF. CDR3 in DNA: TGTGCCAGCAGCTTCACCGGGAGCGGGGGCGGGGAGCTGTTTTTT.